These 19 T cell receptor beta chains originate from one sample sequenced in a study of vaccination and CD4 T cells after COVID-19. These receptors' antigens are unknown. Sequence data for DNA of cultured CD4+ T cells were generated by the Oncomine TCR Beta short-read assay. TCRdb processed the PCR reads anew with MiXCR; each CDR3 protein has one entry. The sample consists of more than 15,000 distinct CDR3 sequences, 45% to 60% of them appearing once. Indicated treatment: approximately 10-day PBMC culture with coronavirus spike peptide pools or control peptides (ViraFEST assay). Sequencing was done on a sample of CD4+ T cells from blood, cultured in vitro. The origin of the receptors is a human donor who had recovered from COVID-19.

J is TRBJ1-5 and V is TRBV20-1, with 7 bases aligning to TRBD1. Germline CDR1 reads DFQATT; CDR2 reads SNEGSKA (reference sequence). The CDR3 has 14 residues. J gave up 4 bases and V 5 bases, and 8 bases lay outside the gene matches. The CDR3 nucleotides are TGCAGTGCTCCCGGGACAGCCTTGAATCAGCCCCAGCATTTT. As protein: CSAPGTALNQPQHF.

The rearrangement joins TRBV19 to TRBJ2-1; 9 bases map to TRBD2. This CDR3 is 13 amino acids long. V was clipped by 4 bases and J by 5 bases; unmatched bases: 0. Germline assignment: CDR1 LNHDA and CDR2 SQIVND (reference sequence). The CDR3 protein is CASSTSGNNEQFF. In DNA, the CDR3 is TGTGCCAGTAGTACTAGCGGGAACAATGAGCAGTTCTTC.

This clonotype was counted a few times. V is TRBV2 and J is TRBJ1-2; maybe TRBD1 (5 bases). This CDR3 has 13 residues. Germline values: CDR1 SNHLY, CDR2 FYNNEI. V gave up 3 bases and J gave up 6 bases, with 11 bases separating them. The CDR3 sequence is CASSEWQGDGYTF. As DNA, the CDR3 is TGTGCCAGCAGTGAGTGGCAGGGCGATGGCTACACCTTC.

The table lists this clonotype with a few counts. This CDR3 reads CAISTLADQETQYF. The CDR3, as DNA: TGTGCCATCAGTACTCTAGCGGATCAAGAGACCCAGTACTTC. The chain recombines TRBV10-3 with TRBJ2-5, with 7 bases aligning to TRBD2. The germline CDR1 and CDR2 sequences are ENHRY and SYGVKD. The CDR3 has 14 amino acids. V lost 5 bases and J lost 2; bases outside the gene matches: 5.

In DNA form, the CDR3 reads TGTGCCAGCAGTTGGGGCTATGAAAAACTGTTTTTT. The encoded protein is CASSWGYEKLFF. This chain joins TRBV28 and TRBJ1-4, with D possibly TRBD1 on 5 matching bases. Trimming took off 4 bases at V and 6 bases at J, with 6 bases between the two ends. This CDR3 has 12 amino acids. Per germline, CDR1 MDHEN and CDR2 SYDVKM.

This clonotype showed up just a few times. The chain has TRBV20-1 and TRBJ2-7; tentatively, D is TRBD1 (6 bases). CDR3 length equals 14 residues. In germline, CDR1 is DFQATT, CDR2 SNEGSKA (reference sequence). Between the trimmed V and J ends, which lost 5 bases and 0 bases, there was a span of 14 bases. Written as DNA, the CDR3 is TGCAGTGCTGGGGGCGTGGCGGCCTCCTACGAGCAGTACTTC. Encoded protein: CSAGGVAASYEQYF.

This chain connects TRBV12-3 or TRBV12-4 to TRBJ2-7; D may match TRBD1 or TRBD2 (5 bases each). The CDR3 extends over 13 amino acids. V lost 2 bases to trimming and J lost 5 bases, with 10 bases between them. CDR3 in DNA: TGTGCCAGCAGTTTATCAGGGACCCACGAGCAGTACTTC. Translated, it gives CASSLSGTHEQYF.

V is TRBV7-9 and J is TRBJ1-5; D perhaps matches TRBD1 (5 bases). Germline lookup yields CDR1 SEHNR and CDR2 FQNEAQ (reference sequence). This CDR3 region has 13 residues. V was pared by 3 bases and J by 7 bases, with 10 bases between. The CDR3 region is CASSFSGGQPQHF. The CDR3 bases are TGTGCCAGCAGCTTTTCGGGGGGGCAGCCCCAGCATTTT.

The rearrangement joins TRBV2 to TRBJ1-3; D is uncertain. V was shortened by 7 bases and J by 4 bases, with 14 bases between the two germline ends. There are 14 residues in the CDR3. Germline CDR1 reads SNHLY; CDR2 reads FYNNEI. Written as DNA, the CDR3 is TGTGCCAGCAAGGAGGGTGCTAGGGGAAACACCATATATTTT. Amino acids: CASKEGARGNTIYF. The full variable domain, rest sourced from reference TRBV2 and TRBJ1-3, is EPEVTQTPSHQVTQMGQEVILRCVPISNHLYFYWYRQILGQKVEFLVSFYNNEISEKSEIFDDQFSVERPDGSNFTLKIRSTKLEDSAMYFCASKEGARGNTIYFGEGSWLTVV.

This chain links TRBV6-2 or TRBV6-3 with TRBJ2-3; D may be TRBD2 (6 bases). With 4 bases removed from V and 3 bases from J, the gap between germline ends came to 17 bases. Looked up from germline, CDR1 is MNHEY and CDR2 is SVGEGT. This CDR3 spans 16 amino acids. The CDR3 protein is CASSSRGTIQTDTQYF. The DNA for the CDR3 is TGTGCCAGCAGTTCACGGGGGACCATTCAAACAGATACGCAGTATTTT.

V usage is TRBV24-1 and J usage is TRBJ2-1; D is unclear. This CDR3 has 15 amino acids. V was cut by 4 bases and J by 7 bases, with 16 bases left in between. Per germline, CDR1 KGHDR and CDR2 SFDVKD. CDR3 DNA sequence: TGTGCCACCAGTGAACCTCGTCGCACCGGGAATGAGCAGTTCTTC. Translated, it gives CATSEPRRTGNEQFF.

This clonotype was detected a few times. The rearrangement uses TRBV6-1 and TRBJ2-7; no definite D call. There are 13 residues in the CDR3. The germline CDR1 and CDR2 sequences are MNHNS and SASEGT. V lost 10 bases, J lost 2 bases, and 15 bases lay in between. The CDR3, as DNA: TGTGCCACCCGAGGTGCAGTGCCCTACGAGCAGTACTTC. This gives the protein CATRGAVPYEQYF.

The J gene is TRBJ1-5, the V gene TRBV4-3; 7 positions agree with TRBD1. Looked up from germline, CDR1 is LGHNA and CDR2 is YSLEER. CDR3 size: 15 residues. Trimming at V came to 3 bases and at J to 0 bases, leaving 2 bases not matched to a gene. CDR3 nucleotide sequence: TGCGCCAGCAGCCAGGACAGGAATAGCAATCAGCCCCAGCATTTT. Its protein product is CASSQDRNSNQPQHF.

This clonotype occurred once. The J gene is TRBJ2-3, the V gene TRBV7-2, with TRBD2 as a possible D gene (5 bases). The V gene lost 3 bases and the J gene lost 3 bases, with 7 bases spanning the gap. This CDR3 spans 13 amino acids. CDR1 and CDR2 from the germline V gene are SGHTA and FQGNSA. CDR3 amino acids: CASSFSGTDTQYF. CDR3 DNA sequence: TGTGCCAGCAGCTTTTCGGGGACAGATACGCAGTATTTT.

This clonotype was counted between two and nine times. The chain joins TRBV2 to TRBJ2-7, with TRBD2 matching 15 bases. This CDR3 is built from 17 residues. Germline values: CDR1 SNHLY, CDR2 FYNNEI. V shed 6 bases, J shed 0 bases, and the junction held 6 bases outside the gene matches. CDR3 in DNA: TGTGCCAGCAGCCTGGGACTAGCGGGGGGCCTCTCCTACGAGCAGTACTTC. It yields the protein CASSLGLAGGLSYEQYF.

The rearrangement uses TRBV28 and TRBJ2-2; possible D gene TRBD2, 6 bases. The CDR3 runs 13 residues. Trimming removed 6 bases from V and 2 bases from J, with 7 bases in between. The germline V gene encodes CDR1 MDHEN and CDR2 SYDVKM. In nucleotides, the CDR3 is TGTGCCAGCAGCGGGAGAAACACCGGGGAGCTGTTTTTT. It is translated as CASSGRNTGELFF.

The sample holds a few counts of this clonotype. The rearrangement uses TRBV20-1 and TRBJ2-1; 14 nucleotides align to TRBD2. The CDR3 is made up of 16 amino acids. V lost 4 bases and J lost 4; bases outside the gene matches: 6. Germline V lookup: CDR1 DFQATT, CDR2 SNEGSKA (reference sequence). In nucleotides, the CDR3 is TGCAGTGCTATTGGACTAGCGGGAGGAAGGTACAATGAGCAGTTCTTC. The encoded protein is CSAIGLAGGRYNEQFF.

The gene calls are TRBV5-1 and TRBJ2-1; 8 bases map to TRBD1. The CDR3 is 14 amino acids. Germline V lookup: CDR1 SGHRS, CDR2 YFSETQ. V lost 0 bases to trimming and J lost 13 bases; unmatched junction nucleotides: 9. The CDR3 sequence is CASSLADREGPQFF. CDR3 coding DNA: TGCGCCAGCAGCTTGGCGGACAGGGAAGGACCCCAGTTCTTC.

The chain couples TRBV28 to TRBJ2-7; D is ambiguous. Trimming left V 5 bases short and J 0 bases short, with 11 bases between. The CDR3 contains 14 residues. Germline loops: CDR1 MDHEN, CDR2 SYDVKM. The CDR3 here is CASSERAVSYEQYF. The CDR3 coding sequence is TGTGCCAGCAGTGAAAGGGCTGTCTCCTACGAGCAGTACTTC. Filled out from reference TRBV28 and TRBJ2-7, the complete variable domain reads DVKVTQSSRYLVKRTGEKVFLECVQDMDHENMFWYRQDPGLGLRLIYFSYDVKMKEKGDIPEGYSVSREKKERFSLILESASTNQTSMYLCASSERAVSYEQYFGPGTRLTVT.